The 13 T cell receptor beta chains reported below all come from one sample, sequenced in a study of blood T cell repertoires in COVID-19. The data were produced by immunoSEQ multiplex PCR, yet TCRdb's version contains in-frame clones alone and is incomplete. The sample has 150,000 to 200,000 clones, about 91% seen once. The sequencing input was peripheral blood. These receptors came from a woman aged 30 to 39 with acute or convalescent COVID-19.

CDR3 amino acids: CASSSRRYAGEYNEQFF. Here the CDR3 DNA reads TGTGCCAGTAGTAGCAGGCGGTATGCAGGGGAGTACAATGAGCAGTTCTTC. The chain is built from TRBV19 and TRBJ2-1, with a possible D match to TRBD1 (6 bases). This CDR3 contains 17 residues. The germline V and J ends were trimmed by 4 bases and 4 bases, with 20 bases remaining between them. Germline values: CDR1 LNHDA, CDR2 SQIVND (reference sequence).

V usage is TRBV7-9 and J usage is TRBJ1-4; D might be TRBD1 (5 bases). CDR1 and CDR2 from the germline V gene are SEHNR and FQNEAQ (reference sequence). CDR3 length equals 15 residues. V gave up 3 bases and J gave up 11 bases, with 19 bases separating them. The CDR3: CASSFSGGSETKLFF. CDR3 in DNA: TGTGCCAGCAGCTTTTCGGGGGGGTCGGAAACGAAACTGTTTTTT.

The chain recombines TRBV6-5 with TRBJ1-3, with 8 positions matching TRBD1. The germline V gene encodes CDR1 MNHEY and CDR2 SVGAGI. The ends lost 6 bases at V and 5 bases at J; junction bases unmatched: 6. This CDR3 has 14 residues. The CDR3 region is CASRIQGGRNTIYF. CDR3 bases: TGTGCCAGCAGGATACAGGGGGGGAGAAACACCATATATTTT.

J is TRBJ2-7 and V is TRBV5-1; 8 nucleotides align to TRBD1. Germline trimming cut 5 bases from V and 4 bases from J; bases unmatched to any gene: 8. CDR3 size: 14 residues. Germline V gives CDR1 SGHRS, CDR2 YFSETQ. The CDR3 here is CASREQGGPYEQYF. The CDR3 DNA reads TGCGCCAGCAGGGAACAGGGGGGTCCATACGAGCAGTACTTC.

As regards this clone: Its ends do not fully match the called genes, so a read error is possible. The genes are TRBV7-7 and TRBJ1-4; D not certain. This CDR3 has 14 amino acids. Germline values: CDR1 SSHAT, CDR2 FNYEAQ (reference sequence). The CDR3 DNA reads TGTGCTAGCAGCTCCGTTGCAACTAATGAAAAACTGTTTTTT. This translates into CASSSVATNEKLFF.

Only one count was recorded for this clone. The J gene is TRBJ2-7, the V gene TRBV12-3 or TRBV12-4; weak D call: TRBD1 (6 bases). Trimming pared 5 bases from V and 4 bases from J, leaving 12 bases between. The CDR3 has 13 amino acids. The CDR3 bases are TGTGCCAGCAGTCCGTACAGGGCGTACGAGCAGTACTTC. This sequence encodes CASSPYRAYEQYF.

V and J are TRBV20-1 and TRBJ1-4, with no clear D. This CDR3 is built from 11 residues. Trimming removed 7 bases at V and 2 bases at J, with 5 bases between. Germline assignment: CDR1 DFQATT and CDR2 SNEGSKA (reference sequence). The DNA of the CDR3 is TGCAGTGTGGCCACTAATGAAAAACTGTTTTTT. Amino acid sequence: CSVATNEKLFF.

J is TRBJ1-5 and V is TRBV15, with D possibly TRBD1 on 5 matching bases. CDR1 LNHNV and CDR2 YYDKDF come from the germline V gene (reference sequence). V was trimmed by 0 bases and J by 5 bases, leaving 8 bases between them. The CDR3 contains 14 residues. The CDR3 DNA reads as TGTGCCACCAGCAGAGACGGGGGAGATCAGCCCCAGCATTTT. Its protein is CATSRDGGDQPQHF.

This chain connects TRBV5-6 to TRBJ2-1; the D gene is possibly TRBD1 (5 bases). The CDR3 length is 15 residues. CDR1 SGHDT and CDR2 YYEEEE come from the germline V gene. The germline V and J ends were trimmed by 0 bases and 0 bases, with 7 bases remaining between them. The CDR3 reads CASSLGDSSYNEQFF. CDR3 DNA sequence: TGTGCCAGCAGCTTGGGTGACAGCTCCTACAATGAGCAGTTCTTC. Drawing the rest from reference TRBV5-6 and TRBJ2-1, the complete variable domain is DAGVTQSPTHLIKTRGQQVTLRCSPKSGHDTVSWYQQALGQGPQFIFQYYEEEERQRGNFPDRFSGHQFPNYSSELNVNALLLGDSALYLCASSLGDSSYNEQFFGPGTRLTVL.

The V and J genes are TRBV7-8 and TRBJ2-7; 12 nucleotides align to TRBD2. The junction had 4 bases not matched to a gene; V was cut back by 4 bases and J by 3 bases. Germline CDR1 reads SGHVS; CDR2 reads FQNEAQ. CDR3 length equals 15 residues. The CDR3 coding sequence is TGTGCCAGCAGCTACGGACTAGCGGGGAACTACGAGCAGTACTTC. It yields the protein CASSYGLAGNYEQYF. Combining the CDR3 with reference TRBV7-8 and TRBJ2-7 gives the whole variable domain GAGVSQSPRYKVAKRGQDVALRCDPISGHVSLFWYQQALGQGPEFLTYFQNEAQLDKSGLPSDRFFAERPEGSVSTLKIQRTQQEDSAVYLCASSYGLAGNYEQYFGPGTRLTVT.

The chain employs TRBV29-1 and TRBJ1-1; D gene uncertain. Trimming removed 3 bases from V and 4 bases from J, with 15 bases in between. The CDR3 spans 14 residues. CDR1 is SQVTM, CDR2 ANQGSEA, per germline. This chain's CDR3 is CSVDPFLLGTEAFF. In DNA form, the CDR3 reads TGCAGCGTTGACCCCTTTTTGCTAGGCACTGAAGCTTTCTTT.

This clone has more than one count but fewer than ten. The J gene is TRBJ2-7, the V gene TRBV3-1 (or the pseudogene TRBV3-2); TRBD2 aligns across 7 bases. With V trimmed by 7 bases and J by 3 bases, 6 bases remained unmatched. The CDR3 sequence is 13 residues long. Per germline, CDR1 LGHDT and CDR2 YNNKEL (reference sequence). The CDR3 region is CASKGSSGYEQYF. CDR3 nucleotide sequence: TGTGCCAGCAAGGGCTCTAGCGGCTACGAGCAGTACTTC.

This clone was picked up one time. V usage is TRBV11-2 and J usage is TRBJ2-3; D may be TRBD2 (7 bases). This CDR3 is built from 19 residues. Trimming stripped 5 bases from V and 0 bases from J, with 24 bases between. CDR1 and CDR2 (germline): SGHAT, FQNNGV. The DNA for the CDR3 is TGTGCCAGCAGCGCCACAGGGACGAGAGGGGGGGGAAGCACAGATACGCAGTATTTT. This translates into CASSATGTRGGGSTDTQYF.